This T cell receptor (beta chain) emerged from a study of T cell responses to AZD1222 COVID-19 vaccine (dated by TCRdb to about 2021). Some background on the complete study: AZD1222 recipients given second doses at about 4 weeks or at about 12 weeks were pooled, since spike-specific TCR depth and breadth were not found to differ between the two schedules. TCR sequencing was performed for 230 to 250 trial participants, of whom about 210 were given two doses of AZD1222 and around 25 were given two doses of MenACWY control vaccine. Trial participants were enrolled by age into subgroups of 18-55, 56-69 and 70-plus years, and about 150, 27 and 61 TCR-sequenced participants, respectively, were included in these subgroups.

Points the paper makes about the study in general: Because no samples from the day 14 peak response were available, repertoires could be characterized only after the peak T cell response. Only five to seven AZD1222 recipients were SARS-CoV-2 seropositive at baseline, limiting conclusions about previously exposed vaccinees. Epitopes outside the regions mutated in the B.1.351 and B.1.1.7 variants were reportedly recognized by nearly half of the unique spike-specific TCRs. CD4 TCRs associated with the vaccine covered the entire spike protein, and the dominant responses were in regions 160-218 and 743-854. The 56-69-year group was small, and its depth increase did not reach significance, likely because of low power. After two AZD1222 doses, both the breadth and the depth of spike-specific TCRs were significantly higher than at day 0 and than in MenACWY recipients. Most participants were white British and females outnumbered males, and the authors suggested that clonal diversity may have been underestimated.

The sample's time point label, decoded: baseline before first vaccination. The vaccinee samples were drawn from two UK trials, COV001 and COV002, one of which was a single-blind randomized controlled phase 2/3 trial testing AZD1222 (ChAdOx1 nCoV-19) in healthy adults. For TCRbeta chain sequencing, PBMC samples were collected from trial participants at day 0 and at day 28 after the second dose. At the junction V is shortened by 4 bases and J by 0 bases, with 10 bases in between. Measured from the cysteine to the phenylalanine, the CDR3 is 15 residues long. Kept here is only the CDR3 DNA, which spans 45 bases and is read in frame from base 1. The germline V gene provides CDR1 SGHRS and CDR2 YFSETQ. The CDR3 regions of human TCRbeta chains were analyzed by immunosequencing. Processing in the source paper ran as follows. TCRs in the repertoires were matched against a reference library of SARS-CoV-2-specific TCRs that had been generated with the MIRA antigen-specificity platform. Breadth was defined as the fraction of unique TCRs that were SARS-CoV-2-associated, and depth was defined as the fraction of total T cells that were SARS-CoV-2-associated. Using the MIRA data, each spike-specific TCR was mapped to the spike region that the TCR reacts to and placed in a CD4 or CD8 class. Log10-transformed breadth and depth values were compared by one-way ANOVA with Sidak's multiple comparisons tests. TCRdb provides this immuneACCESS table in a form limited to in-frame rearrangements. Some clones are lacking; in checked studies, under half of them reflect an unresolved V gene, and why the rest are absent is not known. V, J and clone size are taken as reported in that table, and D and trimming were inferred from the DNA itself. In this sample the table shows roughly 120,000 clones, over 75% of which occur a single time. The ten largest clones add up to less than 8% of the sample.

Comments on this clone: The specificity of this receptor is unknown. No base qualities exist here, and no much larger clone lies one base off it.

The receptor was derived from an adult in good health. The chain is encoded by TRBV5-1 joined to TRBJ1-4; the D segment cannot be called with confidence. The sample consisted of peripheral blood, taken on day 0 of AZD1222 vaccination. The nucleotide sequence is given as TGCGCCAGCAGCGAGACGTATGCAACTAATGAAAAACTGTTTTTT. Translated, it reads CASSETYATNEKLFF. The full variable domain, completed from the reference TRBV5-1 and TRBJ1-4 proteins outside the CDR3, reads KAGVTQTPRYLIKTRGQQVTLSCSPISGHRSVSWYQQTPGQGLQFLFEYFSETQRNKGNFPGRFSGRQFSNSRSEMNVSTLELGDSALYLCASSETYATNEKLFFGSGTQLSVL.